This T cell receptor beta chain was documented in a study of blood T cell repertoires in COVID-19. The CDR3 loop spans 15 amino acids. Trimming removed 1 base from V and 4 bases from J, with 16 bases in between. Per germline, CDR1 SQVTM and CDR2 ANQGSEA. In the original processing: Estimated nucleated cell counts came from reference gene primer amplification. Produced via immunoSEQ multiplex PCR; TCRdb's table is partial and in-frame only. The D gene and trimming were derived from the DNA, and the V and J assignments and clone size from that table. The sample consists of around 250,000 clones, 70% to 90% of them appearing once. In terms of age and location, participants ranged from roughly 18 to 90 years and lived in about 25 US areas.

The chain uses TRBV29-1 and TRBJ1-2, with D possibly matching TRBD1 (5 bases). This receptor was obtained from a woman aged 45-60 years with acute COVID-19. The sequencing input was PBMCs or T cells enriched from blood (not recorded which). CDR3 protein: CSVEGRQHFSYGYTF. The CDR3, as DNA: TGCAGCGTTGAAGGGCGACAGCACTTTTCCTATGGCTACACCTTC.